This T cell receptor beta chain was found in a study of blood T cell repertoires in COVID-19 (dated by TCRdb to 2018 to 2020). Broadly, across the study: Recovered participants in ImmuneRACE Cohort 3 were defined by two consecutive negative NP/OP PCR tests, clearance by a healthcare professional, or resolution of symptoms. Collaborator samples came from the United States, Italy and Spain and covered acute and convalescent phases of COVID-19. The material from the prospective study consisted of cDNA or gDNA derived from T cells, B-cell-depleted T cells, or PBMCs. The dataset comprised deeply sampled blood TCRbeta repertoires from subjects exposed to, actively infected with, or recovered from COVID-19. The repertoires were made available in a free public database intended to serve as a resource for research on the immune response to SARS-CoV-2. The samples were drawn from the first 160 participants of the ongoing ImmuneRACE study and from under 1,500 subjects provided by 6 global collaborators. A de-identified subject ID, COVID-19 status, age in years and sex were almost always included in the sample metadata. Where available, HLA class I and class II types were taken from metadata supplied by the sample provider and were not determined by assay-based typing.

As regards this clone: Its antigen remains unidentified. Per-base quality was not reported, and no clone a single base away is much larger than it.

TCRbeta CDR3 regions were amplified from genomic DNA using the immunoSEQ Assay, a bias-controlled multiplex PCR. In the source study's methods: The number of nucleated cells in each sample was estimated from the amplification of reference gene primers within the assay. To quantify the absolute abundance of each unique TCRbeta CDR3 rearrangement, sequence reads were collapsed and filtered. For each sample, productive Simpson clonality was calculated as the square root of Simpson's diversity index across productive rearrangements. Held by TCRdb, this immuneACCESS table contains in-frame sequences only and omits some clones. Under half of the omission traces to an unresolved V gene where checked; the cause of the rest is unknown. Clone size and the V and J calls come from that table; the DNA yielded D and trimming. The sample includes 150,000 to 200,000 clones, with roughly 78% observed a single time. 15% to 20% of the sample is taken by the ten largest.

The CDR3 starts with the cysteine, ends with the phenylalanine, and has 15 residues. The read is trimmed to its CDR3 DNA, 45 bases read in frame from base 1. The germline V gene encodes CDR1 MDHEN and CDR2 SYDVKM. Germline trimming: 6 bases from V, 1 base from J; junction bases outside gene matches: 5. Overall study outcomes, separate from this receptor: The amount of clinical and demographic metadata varied by source and participant and was provided uncurated.

Enrolling through a virtual design, the prospective study's participants ranged in age from roughly 18 to 100 years and lived across around 25 United States geographic areas. In the prospective study, cohorts were assigned on the basis of participant-reported clinical history obtained from a screening survey and a study questionnaire. In the prospective study, mobile phlebotomists collected whole blood, serum and a nasopharyngeal or oropharyngeal swab from each participant. Participants in the prospective study had the option to provide additional blood draws and questionnaires over a 2-month period. Before DNA extraction, blood samples from the prospective study were shipped at room temperature or frozen.

The chain couples TRBV28 to TRBJ1-5; the central 8 bases match TRBD1. The specimen sequenced was PBMCs or T cells enriched from blood (not recorded which). The sequence was obtained from a woman aged 65 to 85 in a cohort exposed to, infected with or recovered from COVID-19 (not recorded which). For the CDR3, the sequence is CASSPGQGSNQPQHF. The nucleotide sequence reads as follows: TGTGCCAGCAGCCCTGGACAGGGAAGCAATCAGCCCCAGCATTTT.